This T cell receptor (beta chain) appears in the sequencing data of a study of CD8+CD57+ T cells in acquired aplastic anemia. This CDR3 is 13 amino acids long. V lost 4 bases to trimming and J lost 6 bases, with 13 bases between them. The germline gives CDR1 SGHDT, CDR2 YYEEEE. Whoever was chosen for sequencing had shown CD8+CD57+ cell expansion by flow cytometry. Acquired aplastic anemia of severe grade affected all patients. Using genomic DNA as the template, TCR beta VDJ and CDR3 profiling was carried out. Via MiXCR, TCRdb re-called the reads, giving one row per CDR3 protein. The sample has around 180,000 distinct CDR3 sequences, 48% seen once.

Material: sorted CD4+, CD8+, or CD8+CD57+ T cells (not recorded which) from PBMCs. The chain is built from TRBV5-6 and TRBJ2-5; weak D call: TRBD2 (5 bases). This TCR came from a human donor with aplastic anemia. The CDR3 region is CASSPRGLKTQYF. The CDR3 DNA reads TGTGCCAGCAGCCCCCGGGGTCTGAAGACCCAGTACTTC.